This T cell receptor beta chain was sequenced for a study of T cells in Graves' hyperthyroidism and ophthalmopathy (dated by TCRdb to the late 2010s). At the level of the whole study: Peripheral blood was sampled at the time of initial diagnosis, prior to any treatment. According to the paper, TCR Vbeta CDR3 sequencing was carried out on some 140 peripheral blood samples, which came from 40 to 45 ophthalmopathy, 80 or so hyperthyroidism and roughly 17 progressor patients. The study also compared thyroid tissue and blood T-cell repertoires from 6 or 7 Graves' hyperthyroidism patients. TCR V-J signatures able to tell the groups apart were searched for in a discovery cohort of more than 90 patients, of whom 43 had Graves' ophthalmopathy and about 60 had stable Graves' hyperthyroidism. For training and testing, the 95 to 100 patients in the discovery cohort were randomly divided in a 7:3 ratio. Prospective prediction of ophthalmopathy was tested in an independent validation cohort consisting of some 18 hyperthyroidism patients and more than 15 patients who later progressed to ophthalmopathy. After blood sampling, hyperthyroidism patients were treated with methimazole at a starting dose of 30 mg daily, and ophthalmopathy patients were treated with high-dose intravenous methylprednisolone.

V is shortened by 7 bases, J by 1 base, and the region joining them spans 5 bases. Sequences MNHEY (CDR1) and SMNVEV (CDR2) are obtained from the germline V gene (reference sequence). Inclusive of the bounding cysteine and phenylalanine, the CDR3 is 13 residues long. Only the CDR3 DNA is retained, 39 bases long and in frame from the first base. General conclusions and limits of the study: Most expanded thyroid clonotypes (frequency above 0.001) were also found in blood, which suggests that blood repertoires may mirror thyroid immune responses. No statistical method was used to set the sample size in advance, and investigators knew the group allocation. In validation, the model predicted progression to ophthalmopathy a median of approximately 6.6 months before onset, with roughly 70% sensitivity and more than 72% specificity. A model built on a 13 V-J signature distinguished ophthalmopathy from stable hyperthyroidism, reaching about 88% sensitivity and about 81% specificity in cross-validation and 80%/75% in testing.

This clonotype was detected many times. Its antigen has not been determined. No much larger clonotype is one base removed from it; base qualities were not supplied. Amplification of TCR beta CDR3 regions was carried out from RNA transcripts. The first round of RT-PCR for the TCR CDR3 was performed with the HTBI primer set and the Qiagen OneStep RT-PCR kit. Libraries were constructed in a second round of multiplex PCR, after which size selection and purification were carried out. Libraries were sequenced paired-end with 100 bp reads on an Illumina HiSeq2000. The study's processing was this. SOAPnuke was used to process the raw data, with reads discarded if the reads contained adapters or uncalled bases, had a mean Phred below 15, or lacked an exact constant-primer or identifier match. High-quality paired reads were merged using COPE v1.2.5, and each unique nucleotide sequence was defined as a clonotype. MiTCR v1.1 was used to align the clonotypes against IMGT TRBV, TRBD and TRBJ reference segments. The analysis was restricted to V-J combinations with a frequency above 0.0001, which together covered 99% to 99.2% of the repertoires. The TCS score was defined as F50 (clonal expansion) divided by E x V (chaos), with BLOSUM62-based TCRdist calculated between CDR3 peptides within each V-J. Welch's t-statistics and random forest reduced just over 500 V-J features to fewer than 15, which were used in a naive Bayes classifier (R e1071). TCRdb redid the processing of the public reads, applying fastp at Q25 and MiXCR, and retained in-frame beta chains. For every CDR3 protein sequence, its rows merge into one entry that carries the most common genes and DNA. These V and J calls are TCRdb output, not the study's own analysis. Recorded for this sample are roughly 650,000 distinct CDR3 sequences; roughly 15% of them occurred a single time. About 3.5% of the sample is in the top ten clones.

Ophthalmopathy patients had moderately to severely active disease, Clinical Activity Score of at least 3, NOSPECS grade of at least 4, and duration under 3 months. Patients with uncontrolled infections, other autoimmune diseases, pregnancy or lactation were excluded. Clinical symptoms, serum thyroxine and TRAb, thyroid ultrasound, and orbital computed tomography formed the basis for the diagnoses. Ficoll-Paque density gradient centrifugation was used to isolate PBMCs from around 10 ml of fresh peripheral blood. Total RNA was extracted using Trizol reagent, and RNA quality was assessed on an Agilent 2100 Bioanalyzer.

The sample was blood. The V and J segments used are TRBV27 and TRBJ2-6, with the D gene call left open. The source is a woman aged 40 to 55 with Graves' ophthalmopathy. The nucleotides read TGTGCCAGCACAGATTCTGGGGCCAACGTCCTGACTTTC. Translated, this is CASTDSGANVLTF.